The 3 T cell receptor beta chains given below trace back to one sample, sequenced in a study of blood T cell repertoires in COVID-19. Assay used: immunoSEQ multiplex PCR; TCRdb lists only in-frame clones, some missing. The repertoire includes 35,000 to 40,000 clones, around nine tenths of them detected once, and 12% sits in the top ten. Sequencing was carried out using peripheral blood. The receptor set was obtained from a man between 60 and 70 years old with active COVID-19.

V usage is TRBV2 and J usage is TRBJ2-3; perhaps TRBD2 as D (7 bases). This CDR3 comprises 16 residues. Per germline, CDR1 SNHLY and CDR2 FYNNEI. V dropped 7 bases and J dropped 4 bases, with 21 bases sitting between them. The CDR3 DNA is TGTGCCAGCACGATGGGGCGGGAGAGGGGGGCAGATACGCAGTATTTT. Its protein product is CASTMGRERGADTQYF.

This clone turned up a few times. This chain links TRBV19 with TRBJ2-7; a weak D match, TRBD2 (6 bases). The CDR3 spans 15 residues. Germline V gene lookup returns CDR1 LNHDA and CDR2 SQIVND (reference sequence). The V gene lost 0 bases and the J gene lost 0 bases, with 9 bases spanning the gap. DNA for the CDR3: TGTGCCAGTAGTATAGATGAGGGAGGCTCCTACGAGCAGTACTTC. Translation gives CASSIDEGGSYEQYF.

This rearrangement joins TRBV14 to TRBJ2-5; 12 bases map to TRBD2. J was trimmed by 2 bases and V by 0 bases; bases with no gene match: 4. The CDR3 length is 17 residues. Germline CDR1 is SGHDN and CDR2 is FVKESK. For the CDR3, the DNA is TGTGCCAGCAGCCAAGAGTCAGGACTAGCGGGACAAGAGACCCAGTACTTC. This encodes CASSQESGLAGQETQYF.